The text below deals with one T cell receptor beta chain. The antigen remains unidentified. Diagnoses rested on clinical symptoms, serum thyroxine and TRAb, thyroid ultrasound and orbital computed tomography. Amplification of TCR beta CDR3 regions was performed using RNA transcripts as template. The study used the HTBI primer set for a first-round RT-PCR of the TCR CDR3. One entry per CDR3 protein, called by TCRdb with MiXCR from the multiplex PCR reads. The table lists hundreds of thousands of distinct CDR3 sequences, around 45% of them singletons. The data were taken from a study of T cells in Graves' hyperthyroidism and ophthalmopathy. Broader study findings: Ophthalmopathy stood apart from stable hyperthyroidism in a 13 V-J model. The model identified upcoming ophthalmopathy a median approximately 6.4 months ahead of onset. Blood samples included most of the expanded thyroid clonotypes exceeding 0.001.

The CDR3 covers 11 residues. V dropped 5 bases and J dropped 8 bases, with 12 bases sitting between them. Germline CDR1 SQVTM, CDR2 ANQGSEA. The TCR was taken from a woman aged 18-30 years with Graves' hyperthyroidism. The gene calls are TRBV29-1 and TRBJ1-2; D is perhaps TRBD1 (5 bases). The sample was peripheral blood or thyroid tissue (not recorded which). The CDR3 loop is CSVPGGGGYTF. CDR3 coding DNA: TGCAGCGTTCCGGGGGGTGGCGGCTACACCTTC.